This note documents a single TCR beta chain sequence. The data were taken from a study of T cell responses to AZD1222 COVID-19 vaccine. Clones were read by immunoSEQ multiplex PCR, and TCRdb kept only the in-frame ones, dropping some. The table records around 85,000 clones, almost 90% of them present only once. CDR3 length equals 19 residues. Trimming took off 4 bases at V and 0 bases at J, with 23 bases between the two ends. CDR1 and CDR2 from the germline V gene are SNHLY and FYNNEI. The source was peripheral blood, collected 28 days after the second AZD1222 dose. The TCR sequence derives from an adult who received the AZD1222 COVID-19 vaccine. The chain links TRBV2 to TRBJ2-3; TRBD1 or TRBD2 may be the D gene (6 bases each). The CDR3 nucleotides read TGTGCCAGCAGTGCCCGGGAGACAGGCTGGGGATATAGCACAGATACGCAGTATTTT. The encoded protein is CASSARETGWGYSTDTQYF.